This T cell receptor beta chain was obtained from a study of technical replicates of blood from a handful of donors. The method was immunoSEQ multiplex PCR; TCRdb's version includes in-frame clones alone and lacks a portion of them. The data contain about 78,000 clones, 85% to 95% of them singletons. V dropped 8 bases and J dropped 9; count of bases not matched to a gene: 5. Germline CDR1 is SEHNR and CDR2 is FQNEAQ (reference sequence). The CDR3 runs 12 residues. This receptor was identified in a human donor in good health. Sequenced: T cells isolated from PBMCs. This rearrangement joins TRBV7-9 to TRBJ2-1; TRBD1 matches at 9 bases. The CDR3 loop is CASVRDRVEQFF. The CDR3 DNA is TGTGCCAGCGTCCGGGACAGGGTTGAGCAGTTCTTC.